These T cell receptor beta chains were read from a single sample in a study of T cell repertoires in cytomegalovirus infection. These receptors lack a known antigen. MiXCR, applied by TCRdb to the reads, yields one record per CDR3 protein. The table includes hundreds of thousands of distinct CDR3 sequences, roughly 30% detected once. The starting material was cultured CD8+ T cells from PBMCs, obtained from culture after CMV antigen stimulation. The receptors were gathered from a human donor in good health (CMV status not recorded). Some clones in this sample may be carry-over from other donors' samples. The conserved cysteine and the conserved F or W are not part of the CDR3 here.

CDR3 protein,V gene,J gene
ASSSGPPGVAYGYT,TRBV12-3/TRBV12-4,TRBJ1-2
SVEDPGWNTGELF,TRBV29-1,TRBJ2-2
STKGTANYGYT,TRBV20-1,TRBJ1-2
ASSLVSGGHQPQH,TRBV5-5,TRBJ1-5
ASSPLPQGPDNEQF,TRBV14,TRBJ2-1
ASRDHLGTNEKLF,TRBV19,TRBJ1-4
ASSQVEQF,TRBV7-9,TRBJ2-1
ASCGWLARNTGELF,TRBV12-3/TRBV12-4,TRBJ2-2
ASSLVAFLHLPQH,TRBV11-3,TRBJ1-5
ASSSVTTNYGYT,TRBV7-2,TRBJ1-2
ASSYGGFLTGGVRGELF,TRBV6-8,TRBJ2-2
AIRTGQSSGANVLT,TRBV10-3,TRBJ2-6
ASSPPGQEASYEQY,TRBV18,TRBJ2-7
ASSARVTGRIYNEQF,TRBV28,TRBJ2-1
ASSDKAFYGYT,TRBV10-2,TRBJ1-2
ASSLNGDVAYNEQF,TRBV6-4,TRBJ2-1
ASSQFRNYEQY,TRBV14,TRBJ2-7
ASSDPTASNQPQH,TRBV7-9,TRBJ1-5
ASRVTGSPPTV,TRBV27,TRBJ2-1
ASSLNSYSNTGELF,TRBV7-8,TRBJ2-2
ASSLEGQFVFYEQY,TRBV11-2,TRBJ2-7
ASSLQGGGTEAF,TRBV19,TRBJ1-1
ASSTPKRGAITDTQY,TRBV7-9,TRBJ2-3
ASSSDRVGTDTQY,TRBV6-2/TRBV6-3,TRBJ2-3
ASSQKGQDFNYGYT,TRBV4-1,TRBJ1-2
ASSSAGDAEKLF,TRBV5-6,TRBJ1-4
ASSLALGDIYEQY,TRBV7-8,TRBJ2-7
ASSPPGRDTQY,TRBV7-9,TRBJ2-3
ATSRPAGAPNYGYT,TRBV15,TRBJ1-2
ASGIGQGITPQYEQY,TRBV12-5,TRBJ2-7
ASSPPGRDDQPQH,TRBV7-9,TRBJ1-5
ASSLGQGVGETQY,TRBV5-8,TRBJ2-5
ASGLAVGQEAF,TRBV12-5,TRBJ1-1
ASSPPPDGFANTGELF,TRBV7-9,TRBJ2-2
ASSIQGGYTEAF,TRBV27,TRBJ1-1
ASSPLGAPYGYT,TRBV7-9,TRBJ1-2
ATSRGLAGGPNYEQY,TRBV15,TRBJ2-7
ASSPLVGREQETQY,TRBV7-9,TRBJ2-5
ASSYTSNEQF,TRBV11-2,TRBJ2-1
ASSLSGTTGNEQF,TRBV7-2,TRBJ2-1
ASSSGEKNNSPLH,TRBV12-3/TRBV12-4,TRBJ1-6
ASSPRGQDEQF,TRBV13,TRBJ2-1
ASSSGHPQETQY,TRBV12-3/TRBV12-4,TRBJ2-5
ASSPQGRNYGYT,TRBV7-9,TRBJ1-2
ASSLEIGISYEQY,TRBV7-6,TRBJ2-7
ASRQGGYEQY,TRBV7-9,TRBJ2-7
ASSLDRGAAGELF,TRBV5-4,TRBJ2-2
ASSYPGQGKGYT,TRBV6-6,TRBJ1-2
ASSWLPGALGETQY,TRBV6-1,TRBJ2-5